Below are 5 T cell receptor beta chains sequenced from a single sample in a study of OX40 agonist ivuxolimab in advanced cancers. TCRdb keeps only in-frame clones here, not all; method: immunoSEQ multiplex PCR. The sample contains 70,000 or so clones, about 82% of which appear only once. The sequences come from CD4+ or CD8+ T cells sorted from blood, collected in a trial of the OX40 agonist ivuxolimab. The receptors stem from an adult with an advanced solid tumor such as melanoma, head and neck, liver or kidney cancer.

The rearrangement links TRBV7-2 to TRBJ2-1, with no clear D. In germline, CDR1 is SGHTA, CDR2 FQGNSA. The CDR3 runs to 12 residues. Trimming left V 5 bases short and J 4 bases short, with 6 bases between. CDR3 sequence reads: CASSPMYNEQFF. In DNA, the CDR3 is TGTGCCAGCAGCCCCATGTACAATGAGCAGTTCTTC.

CDR3 coding DNA: TGCGCCAGCAGCCAAGAACGGTCTAGCGGGGCAGATACGCAGTATTTT. Its protein is CASSQERSSGADTQYF. The gene calls are TRBV4-3 and TRBJ2-3; TRBD2 aligns across 9 bases. The CDR3 runs 16 residues. Trimming took 0 bases from V and 4 from J; bases not matched to a gene: 5. Germline CDR1 reads LGHNA; CDR2 reads YSLEER.

The rearrangement uses TRBV9 and TRBJ2-2; no firm D call. CDR3 length: 13 residues. The germline CDR1 and CDR2 sequences are SGDLS and YYNGEE. V shed 0 bases and J shed 3 bases, with 3 bases lying between them. The CDR3 loop reads CASSVVDTGELFF. In nucleotides, the CDR3 is TGTGCCAGCAGCGTAGTGGACACCGGGGAGCTGTTTTTT.

This CDR3 is CASSSLDREQHTF. CDR3 nucleotides: TGTGCCAGCAGTTCCTTGGACAGGGAGCAGCACACCTTC. This chain uses TRBV6-5 with TRBJ1-2, with 8 bases identical to TRBD1. V was pared by 4 bases and J by 12 bases, with 10 bases of the junction left unmatched. CDR1 MNHEY and CDR2 SVGAGI come from the germline V gene. The CDR3 runs 13 residues.

The V call is TRBV9, the J call TRBJ2-2; 16 bases are shared with TRBD2. J lost 7 bases, V lost 6 bases, and 15 bases had no gene match. The CDR3 contains 19 residues. Germline values: CDR1 SGDLS, CDR2 YYNGEE. The CDR3 region has the DNA TGTGCCAGCATTACCTCCGGGACTAGCGGGGGGGCAGTGGTCGGGGAGCTGTTTTTT. It is translated as CASITSGTSGGAVVGELFF.